This T cell receptor (beta chain) derives from a study of blood T cell repertoires in COVID-19. Study-level information: Some COVID-19 samples were acute and others convalescent; all came from the United States, Italy and Spain. Nucleic acid was either cDNA or gDNA, and it came from T cells, B-cell-depleted T cells, or PBMCs.

Here immunoSEQ multiplex PCR was the method, and the copy in TCRdb shows in-frame clones only, minus some. The sample contains around 70,000 clones, about 91% of which appear only once. Germline V CDR1 and CDR2: WSHSY, SAAADI. CDR3 length equals 12 residues. V was clipped by 7 bases and J by 3 bases; unmatched bases: 1. In this sample, this clone turned up a few times. Sequencing was performed on peripheral blood. The sequence derives from an elderly woman with active or convalescent COVID-19. The V and J genes are TRBV10-2 and TRBJ2-3; TRBD1 aligns across 7 bases. CDR3 protein: CASMTGTDTQYF. The CDR3 DNA reads as TGCGCCAGCATGACAGGGACAGATACGCAGTATTTT.